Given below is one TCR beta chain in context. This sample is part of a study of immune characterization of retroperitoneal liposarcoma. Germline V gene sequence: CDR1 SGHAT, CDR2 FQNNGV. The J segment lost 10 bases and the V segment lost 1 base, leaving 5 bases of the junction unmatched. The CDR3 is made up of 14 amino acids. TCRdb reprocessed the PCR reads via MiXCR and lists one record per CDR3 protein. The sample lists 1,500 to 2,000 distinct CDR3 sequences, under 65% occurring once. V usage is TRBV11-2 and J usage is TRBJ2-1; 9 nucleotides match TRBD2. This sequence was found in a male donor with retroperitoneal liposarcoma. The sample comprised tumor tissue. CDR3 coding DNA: TGTGCCAGCAGCTTAGTCGTAGCGGGAGACGAGCAGTTCTTC. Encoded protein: CASSLVVAGDEQFF.